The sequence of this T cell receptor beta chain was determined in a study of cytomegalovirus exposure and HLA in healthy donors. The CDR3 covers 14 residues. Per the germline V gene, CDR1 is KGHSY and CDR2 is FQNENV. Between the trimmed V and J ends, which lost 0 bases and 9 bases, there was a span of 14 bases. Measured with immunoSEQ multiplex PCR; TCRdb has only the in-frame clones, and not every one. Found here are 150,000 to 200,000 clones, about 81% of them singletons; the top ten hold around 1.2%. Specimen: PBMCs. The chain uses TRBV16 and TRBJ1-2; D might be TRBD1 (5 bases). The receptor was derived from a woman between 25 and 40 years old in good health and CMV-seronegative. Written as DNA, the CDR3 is TGTGCCAGCAGCCAATCGGTGGGCAGGGATCGCTACACCTTC. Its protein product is CASSQSVGRDRYTF.